These T cell receptor beta chains were read from a single sample in a study of CD8+ T cells in alopecia areata. The protocol was immunoSEQ multiplex PCR, while the TCRdb copy is restricted to in-frame clones and leaves out a portion. The sample shows about 150,000 clones, under 60% of them seen only once. The sequencing here drew on CD8+ T cells sorted from blood, taken at week 0. Receptors were obtained from a human donor with alopecia areata. Each CDR3 is given with its conserved first and last residue. The D gene is left open where the match is weak. Rows may omit the clone size; those that give it use once, few, many or a size class.

V gene	J gene	clone size	D gene	CDR3 DNA	CDR3 protein
TRBV9	TRBJ2-5	-	-	TGTGCCAGCAGCGTAGGCAACCTCCAAGAGACCCAGTACTTC	CASSVGNLQETQYF
TRBV30	TRBJ2-3	-	TRBD2	TGTGCCTCAACCCTCGCGGGGGGCACAGATACGCAGTATTTT	CASTLAGGTDTQYF
TRBV30	TRBJ2-2	once	-	TGTGCCTGGAGTGCCCTAAACACCGGGGAGCTGTTTTTT	CAWSALNTGELFF
TRBV7-2	TRBJ1-2	-	TRBD1	TGTGCCAGCAGCTGGGGACAGAGCTATGGCTACACCTTC	CASSWGQSYGYTF
TRBV9	TRBJ1-1	-	-	TGTGCCAGCAGCGTAGTTGGGGGCAGGGGCACTGAAGCTTTCTTT	CASSVVGGRGTEAFF
TRBV9	TRBJ2-1	-	-	TGTGCCAGCAGCCAAGAAGCGGAGGGGAGCTCCTACAATGAGCAGTTCTTC	CASSQEAEGSSYNEQFF
TRBV9	TRBJ1-1	-	-	TGTGCCAGCAGCGTAAAGGGGGACACTAACACTGAAGCTTTCTTT	CASSVKGDTNTEAFF
TRBV29-1	TRBJ2-2	-	-	TGCAGCGTTGAATCCACCGGGGAGCTGTTTTTT	CSVESTGELFF
TRBV29-1	TRBJ2-2	few	-	TGCAGCACACTCAAGGACACCGGGGAGCTGTTTTTT	CSTLKDTGELFF
TRBV30	TRBJ2-7	-	TRBD1	TGTGCCTGGAGCCTTAATCCGACAGGGGTCATTGGCGAGCAGTACTTC	CAWSLNPTGVIGEQYF
TRBV23-1	TRBJ1-6	few	-	TGCGCCAGCAGTCAATCTGGCGGCCAGGGCCAGATTAACTCACCCCTCCACTTT	CASSQSGGQGQINSPLHF
TRBV30	TRBJ2-7	-	-	TGTGCCTGGAGTGGGGGGGACGAGCAGTACTTC	CAWSGGDEQYF
TRBV29-1	TRBJ2-7	-	-	TGCAGCGTTGAAGAGGGGACAAGCTACGAGCAGTACTTC	CSVEEGTSYEQYF
TRBV5-4	TRBJ2-2	few	TRBD1	TGTGCCAGCAGCTCGACCGGGACAGGGTCGTTCACCGGGGAGCTGTTTTTT	CASSSTGTGSFTGELFF
TRBV15	TRBJ2-7	-	TRBD2	TGTGCCACCAGCCTCGGGGGGGTGAGGGAGCAGTACTTC	CATSLGGVREQYF
TRBV4-3	TRBJ1-2	-	-	TGCGCCAGCAGCCAAGCCCGCACGGCCCACTATGGCTACACCTTC	CASSQARTAHYGYTF
TRBV20-1	TRBJ2-1	-	-	TGCAGTGCTTGGGGGAATGAGCAGTTCTTC	CSAWGNEQFF
TRBV7-9	TRBJ2-7	-	-	TGTGCCAGCAGCTTAGCGCGGCCGCTCGAGCAGTACTTC	CASSLARPLEQYF
TRBV13	TRBJ2-7	-	TRBD1	TGTGCCAGCAGCTCGGGACAGGTTAGGTCCGGGGCCTACGAGCAGTACTTC	CASSSGQVRSGAYEQYF
TRBV30	TRBJ2-1	-	-	TGTGCCTGGAGTACTCCCCGAGCACTCGATTACAATGAGCAGTTCTTC	CAWSTPRALDYNEQFF
TRBV29-1	TRBJ2-5	-	-	TGCAGCGTTGATGGGGACCAAGAGACCCAGTACTTC	CSVDGDQETQYF
TRBV11-1	TRBJ1-2	few	TRBD1	TGTGCCAGCAGCTTACTTCGGACAGGACTGGATGGCTACACCTTC	CASSLLRTGLDGYTF
TRBV4-1	TRBJ2-7	-	-	TGCGCCAGCAGCCAAGGCCACGAGCAGTACTTC	CASSQGHEQYF
TRBV30	TRBJ1-1	-	-	TGTGCCTGGAGCACAGGGACCTCGAACACTGAAGCTTTCTTT	CAWSTGTSNTEAFF
TRBV4-3	TRBJ2-2	-	-	TGCGCCAGCAGCCAAGATTTCCGAGCCGGGGAGCTGTTTTTT	CASSQDFRAGELFF
TRBV9	TRBJ2-7	-	TRBD1	TGTGCCAGCAGCGCCTCGACAGGGATGGCCGGTTACGAGCAGTACTTC	CASSASTGMAGYEQYF
TRBV5-1	TRBJ2-3	once	-	TGCGCCAGCAGCTTCCGCCGGACCTCCACAGATACGCAGTATTTT	CASSFRRTSTDTQYF
TRBV2	TRBJ2-7	few	TRBD1	TGTGCCAGCAGTCGGACAGGGGAGTACTACGAGCAGTACTTC	CASSRTGEYYEQYF
TRBV10-3	TRBJ2-3	-	TRBD2	TGTGCCATCCGCGGGACTAGTGACGATACGCAGTATTTT	CAIRGTSDDTQYF
TRBV7-9	TRBJ2-1	-	TRBD2	TGTGCCAGCAGGAGCGGGGACAATGAGCAGTTCTTC	CASRSGDNEQFF
TRBV19	TRBJ1-2	few	-	TGTGCCAGTAGTCCCGGTGGCGGTGTCGGCTACACCTTC	CASSPGGGVGYTF
TRBV6-6	TRBJ1-1	-	-	TGTGCCAGCAGTAGCCCAAACACTGAAGCTTTCTTT	CASSSPNTEAFF
TRBV29-1	TRBJ2-7	-	TRBD1	TGCAGCGTTGAAGGGAGGACCGGGGGGACAGGGGGCTCCTACGAGCAGTACTTC	CSVEGRTGGTGGSYEQYF
TRBV29-1	TRBJ2-3	-	-	TGCAGCTCCAAGGACCCGAGGGGGGCCCTAGATACGCAGTATTTT	CSSKDPRGALDTQYF
TRBV30	TRBJ2-7	-	TRBD1	TGTGCCTGGAGTGGAGCCGGGGACAGGGCAAACTACGAGCAGTACTTC	CAWSGAGDRANYEQYF
TRBV6-5	TRBJ1-5	-	-	TGTGCCAGCAGTTATTCCATTGAACAGTCAGAGCCCCAGCATTTT	CASSYSIEQSEPQHF
TRBV27	TRBJ2-1	many	-	TGTGCCAGCAGTCCGGGGTACAGTCCGAATGAGCAGTTCTTC	CASSPGYSPNEQFF
TRBV15	TRBJ1-3	once	-	TGTGCCACCAGCAGAGAAGACAGCCTACGCTCTGGAAACACCATATATTTT	CATSREDSLRSGNTIYF
TRBV6-5	TRBJ1-1	-	-	TGTGCCAGCAGCCTAACCTCAGGTAACACTGAAGCTTTCTTT	CASSLTSGNTEAFF
TRBV30	TRBJ2-1	-	-	TGTGCCTGGAGTTTTAGTGATGAGCAGTTCTTC	CAWSFSDEQFF
TRBV13	TRBJ2-7	-	-	TGTGCCAGCAGCCGTCGGGGGGCCGCGTTCTACGAGCAGTACTTC	CASSRRGAAFYEQYF
TRBV9	TRBJ2-3	few	TRBD1	TGTGCCAGCAGAGGACAGGGATCAGGAGATACGCAGTATTTT	CASRGQGSGDTQYF
TRBV30	TRBJ1-1	-	-	TGTGCCTGGAGTGTAGGACCAAACGCTGAAGCTTTCTTT	CAWSVGPNAEAFF
TRBV30	TRBJ2-7	-	-	TGTGCCTGGAGTGACTCCCACGAGCAGTACTTC	CAWSDSHEQYF
TRBV4-1	TRBJ1-2	few	-	TGCGCCAGCAGCCAGAAGCCCGGAGGGGGTAACGACTATGGCTACACCTTC	CASSQKPGGGNDYGYTF
TRBV15	TRBJ2-2	-	TRBD1	TGTGCCACAAGGGACAGGGAAAACACCGGGGAGCTGTTTTTT	CATRDRENTGELFF
TRBV5-1	TRBJ2-1	few	-	TGCGCCAGCAGCTTCTGGGGCTCCACATACAATGAGCAGTTCTTC	CASSFWGSTYNEQFF
TRBV6-1	TRBJ1-4	-	-	TGTGCCAGCAGTGAAGGTTCACAAAGCTGGGGTGAAAAACTGTTTTTT	CASSEGSQSWGEKLFF
TRBV7-7	TRBJ2-2	many	-	TGTGCCAGCAGCCCGTCCGGAGGGGGGGCTGCCACCGGGGAGCTGTTTTTT	CASSPSGGGAATGELFF
TRBV14	TRBJ2-7	-	-	TGTGCCAGCAGCCGCCGGGACGGGTACGAGCAGTACTTC	CASSRRDGYEQYF
TRBV30	TRBJ1-1	-	-	TGTGCCTGGAGTGTACAGGGACTGAACACTGAAGCTTTCTTT	CAWSVQGLNTEAFF
TRBV29-1	TRBJ2-7	-	-	TGCAGCGCCCGGGGCAACTACGAGCAGTACTTC	CSARGNYEQYF
TRBV9	TRBJ1-2	few	TRBD1	TGTGCCAGCAGCACCGCCATTTCAGGGGGGGAAGATGGCTACACCTTC	CASSTAISGGEDGYTF
TRBV6-5	TRBJ1-2	few	-	TGTGCCAGCAGATCCGGGACATATGGCTACACCTTC	CASRSGTYGYTF
TRBV30	TRBJ1-5	-	-	TGTGCCTGGGGGAGAAGGGGTGATCAGCCCCAGCATTTT	CAWGRRGDQPQHF